These 27 T cell receptor beta chains originate from one sample sequenced in a study of shared clonotypes between healthy human individuals. Clones were sequenced by immunoSEQ multiplex PCR, and TCRdb holds only the in-frame ones, with some missing. The sample shows roughly 2.2 million clones, more than 85% of them seen only once. The sequenced material came from naive CD4+ T cells from PBMCs. As for subset: CD45RA+ positively selected. These receptors originate from a man between 18 and 29 years old in good health. Some clones in this sample may be carry-over from other donors' samples.

The rearrangement links TRBV5-1 to TRBJ2-1; no definite D call. With 3 bases removed from V and 5 bases from J, the gap between germline ends came to 15 bases. The CDR3 extends over 15 amino acids. Per germline, CDR1 SGHRS and CDR2 YFSETQ. The CDR3 protein is CASSSLSTQNNEQFF. DNA of the CDR3: TGCGCCAGCAGCTCCCTATCGACCCAGAACAATGAGCAGTTCTTC.

This clone came up once. The chain employs TRBV19 and TRBJ1-1, with D maybe TRBD1 (6 bases). The germline V gene encodes CDR1 LNHDA and CDR2 SQIVND (reference sequence). The CDR3 spans 12 residues. The V end was cut by 8 bases, the J end by 5 bases, with 12 bases between. The CDR3 loop reads CASQRGWTEAFF. The DNA for the CDR3 is TGTGCCAGTCAGAGGGGGTGGACTGAAGCTTTCTTT.

The gene calls are TRBV4-3 and TRBJ2-1, with D maybe TRBD2 (6 bases). Germline CDR1 is LGHNA and CDR2 is YSLEER. V dropped 0 bases and J dropped 9 bases, with 9 bases sitting between them. This CDR3 contains 13 residues. CDR3 bases: TGCGCCAGCAGCCAAGATTACGGGAGTGAGCAGTTCTTC. Amino acid sequence: CASSQDYGSEQFF.

V usage is TRBV5-1 and J usage is TRBJ2-3, with 7 bases fitting TRBD1. This CDR3 has 17 amino acids. V dropped 2 bases and J dropped 3; count of bases not matched to a gene: 12. Germline V gene lookup returns CDR1 SGHRS and CDR2 YFSETQ. The CDR3 nucleotides are TGCGCCAGCAGCTTTTCTTGGGACAGAAATCCAACAGATACGCAGTATTTT. Protein product: CASSFSWDRNPTDTQYF.

This sequence joins TRBV27 and TRBJ2-5; D perhaps matches TRBD2 (6 bases). The CDR3 is made up of 13 amino acids. V lost 3 bases, J lost 7 bases, and 12 bases lay in between. Germline loops: CDR1 MNHEY, CDR2 SMNVEV (reference sequence). The DNA of the CDR3 is TGTGCCAGCAGTTTGGGACTCGCATCGACCCAGTACTTC. Its translation is CASSLGLASTQYF.

J is TRBJ1-1 and V is TRBV7-8; TRBD1 matches 7 bases. The V gene end was trimmed by 1 base and the J gene end by 1 base; junction bases not matched to a gene: 3. The length of the CDR3 is 15 residues. Germline lookup yields CDR1 SGHVS and CDR2 FQNEAQ. Written as DNA, the CDR3 is TGTGCCAGCAGCTTAGAGCGGACAGGGAACACTGAAGCTTTCTTT. Residues: CASSLERTGNTEAFF.

CDR3 residues: CASSPLGASGSYEQYF. The DNA for the CDR3 is TGTGCCAGCAGCCCCCTTGGGGCTAGCGGATCCTACGAGCAGTACTTC. The chain links TRBV11-2 to TRBJ2-7; TRBD2 matches 7 bases. The ends lost 5 bases at V and 1 base at J; junction bases unmatched: 11. The CDR3 is 16 amino acids. Per the germline V gene, CDR1 is SGHAT and CDR2 is FQNNGV.

As regards this clone: Other nucleotide sequences in the sample specify the same CDR3. This chain connects TRBV5-1 to TRBJ1-2; no definite D call. V was cut by 0 bases and J by 4 bases, with 4 bases left in between. This CDR3 is 12 amino acids long. Germline V gene sequence: CDR1 SGHRS, CDR2 YFSETQ. DNA of the CDR3: TGCGCCAGCAGCTTGGCCGGCTATGGCTACACCTTC. Its translation: CASSLAGYGYTF. Complete variable domain (other parts from reference TRBV5-1 and TRBJ1-2): KAGVTQTPRYLIKTRGQQVTLSCSPISGHRSVSWYQQTPGQGLQFLFEYFSETQRNKGNFPGRFSGRQFSNSRSEMNVSTLELGDSALYLCASSLAGYGYTFGSGTRLTVV.

The chain has TRBV7-9 and TRBJ1-2, with 12 positions matching TRBD1. The junction had 4 bases not matched to a gene; V was cut back by 0 bases and J by 8 bases. The length of the CDR3 is 15 residues. In germline, CDR1 is SEHNR, CDR2 FQNEAQ (reference sequence). CDR3 sequence (DNA): TGTGCCAGCAGCTTAGCAGGGACAGGGGGCGTCGGCTACACCTTC. It specifies CASSLAGTGGVGYTF. Based on the CDR3 plus reference TRBV7-9 and TRBJ1-2, the full variable domain is DTGVSQNPRHKITKRGQNVTFRCDPISEHNRLYWYRQTLGQGPEFLTYFQNEAQLEKSRLLSDRFSAERPKGSFSTLEIQRTEQGDSAMYLCASSLAGTGGVGYTFGSGTRLTVV.

This clone was seen only once. The V gene is TRBV28, the J gene TRBJ1-2; D is uncertain. CDR3 length: 12 amino acids. Germline V lookup: CDR1 MDHEN, CDR2 SYDVKM. V lost 9 bases and J lost 5, with 13 bases in between. Here the CDR3 reads CASGWLGYGYTF. Written as DNA, the CDR3 is TGTGCCAGTGGGTGGTTAGGTTATGGCTACACCTTC.

This clone was seen only once. The V gene is TRBV5-1, the J gene TRBJ2-1; 7 nucleotides line up with TRBD2. V dropped 3 bases and J dropped 5; count of bases not matched to a gene: 8. This CDR3 contains 15 residues. Germline CDR1 and CDR2: SGHRS and YFSETQ. The CDR3 nucleotides read TGCGCCAGCAGCTCTGCTAGCGGAGGCGACAATGAGCAGTTCTTC. Translated: CASSSASGGDNEQFF.

This chain uses TRBV5-1 with TRBJ1-3, with a tentative D call TRBD1 (5 bases). With 4 bases removed from V and 0 bases from J, the gap between germline ends came to 11 bases. Germline CDR1 and CDR2: SGHRS and YFSETQ. The CDR3 is 15 amino acids. The CDR3 DNA sequence: TGCGCCAGCAGCCCTGATGGGGCCTCTGGAAACACCATATATTTT. It translates to CASSPDGASGNTIYF. The full variable domain, in which reference TRBV5-1 and TRBJ1-3 provide the parts outside the CDR3, is KAGVTQTPRYLIKTRGQQVTLSCSPISGHRSVSWYQQTPGQGLQFLFEYFSETQRNKGNFPGRFSGRQFSNSRSEMNVSTLELGDSALYLCASSPDGASGNTIYFGEGSWLTVV.

The V and J genes are TRBV14 and TRBJ2-5, with 9 bases lining up with TRBD1. This CDR3 has 17 amino acids. Germline values: CDR1 SGHDN, CDR2 FVKESK. The junction had 10 bases not matched to a gene; V was cut back by 0 bases and J by 5 bases. The chain's CDR3 is CASSQERTGARGETQYF. DNA for the CDR3: TGTGCCAGCAGCCAAGAAAGGACAGGGGCCCGAGGGGAGACCCAGTACTTC.

The V call is TRBV7-2, the J call TRBJ1-3; D gene uncertain. Trimming stripped 1 base from V and 0 bases from J, with 7 bases between. CDR3 length: 15 residues. Per germline, CDR1 SGHTA and CDR2 FQGNSA. The CDR3 reads CASSLVVVSGNTIYF. The CDR3 nucleotides read TGTGCCAGCAGCTTAGTAGTGGTCTCTGGAAACACCATATATTTT. Filled out from reference TRBV7-2 and TRBJ1-3, the complete variable domain reads GAGVSQSPSNKVTEKGKDVELRCDPISGHTALYWYRQSLGQGLEFLIYFQGNSAPDKSGLPSDRFSAERTGGSVSTLTIQRTQQEDSAVYLCASSLVVVSGNTIYFGEGSWLTVV.

V is TRBV5-4 and J is TRBJ2-7; D could derive from TRBD1 or TRBD2 (5 bases each). The germline V gene encodes CDR1 SGHNT and CDR2 YYREEE (reference sequence). This CDR3 region has 14 residues. Trimming removed 6 bases from V and 6 bases from J, with 19 bases in between. The CDR3 region is CASTPGGGLAEQYF. The CDR3 DNA is TGTGCCAGCACCCCCGGTGGGGGTCTCGCCGAGCAGTACTTC.

The chain is built from TRBV11-1 and TRBJ2-3; 9 positions match TRBD2. Germline V lookup: CDR1 SGHAT, CDR2 FQDESV (reference sequence). The CDR3 has 15 amino acids. V shed 1 base, J shed 5 bases, and the junction held 4 bases outside the gene matches. The CDR3 region is CASSLEAGGQDTQYF. In DNA form, the CDR3 reads TGTGCCAGCAGCTTAGAGGCGGGAGGGCAAGATACGCAGTATTTT.

This chain uses TRBV5-5 with TRBJ1-5; weak D call: TRBD1 (6 bases). CDR1 and CDR2 (germline): SGHKS, YYEKEE (reference sequence). V lost 4 bases to trimming and J lost 4 bases, with 15 bases between them. The CDR3 length is 15 residues. In DNA form, the CDR3 reads TGTGCCAGCAGCGGGGGGCAGGCTCTGAATCAGCCCCAGCATTTT. This translates into CASSGGQALNQPQHF. The variable domain in full, completed from reference TRBV5-5 and TRBJ1-5, reads DAGVTQSPTHLIKTRGQQVTLRCSPISGHKSVSWYQQVLGQGPQFIFQYYEKEERGRGNFPDRFSARQFPNYSSELNVNALLLGDSALYLCASSGGQALNQPQHFGDGTRLSIL.

CDR3 sequence (DNA): TGTGCCAGCAGCAAGGGACAGGGTAGAAGAAATGAGCAGTTCTTC. As protein: CASSKGQGRRNEQFF. The chain employs TRBV5-8 and TRBJ2-1; 9 bases align to TRBD1. CDR3 length equals 15 residues. Looked up from germline, CDR1 is SGHTS and CDR2 is YDEGEE. V lost 4 bases, J lost 7 bases, and 9 bases stayed unmatched.

The chain carries TRBV21-1 and TRBJ1-4; TRBD1 is the table's D call and was not checked against the DNA. TRBV21-1 is a documented pseudogene. CDR3 length: 16 residues. The CDR3 here is CASSKSLGGSSEKLFF. CDR3 nucleotide sequence: TGTGCCAGCAGCAAAAGTTTAGGGGGCTCAAGCGAAAAACTGTTTTTT.

This chain links TRBV7-9 with TRBJ1-1; D not certain. This CDR3 is 14 amino acids long. Trimming took off 5 bases at V and 7 bases at J, with 17 bases between the two ends. Per germline, CDR1 SEHNR and CDR2 FQNEAQ (reference sequence). CDR3 bases: TGTGCCAGCAGCCCGAGAATCCTTTATGGTGAAGCTTTCTTT. The encoded protein is CASSPRILYGEAFF.

This chain uses TRBV7-2 with TRBJ1-4, with D tentatively TRBD1 (5 bases). Looked up from germline, CDR1 is SGHTA and CDR2 is FQGNSA. Deletions cut 5 bases from V and 6 bases from J, with 16 bases between. This CDR3 has 15 amino acids. CDR3 sequence reads: CASSPQVGGDEKLFF. In nucleotides, the CDR3 is TGTGCCAGCAGCCCACAGGTCGGGGGTGATGAAAAACTGTTTTTT.

This clone was seen a single time. This CDR3 is also generated by other DNA sequences in the sample. The rearrangement links TRBV5-1 to TRBJ2-5, with 16 bases that match TRBD2. The CDR3 spans 17 residues. The J segment lost 5 bases and the V segment lost 3 bases, leaving 7 bases of the junction unmatched. CDR1 is SGHRS, CDR2 YFSETQ, per germline. For the CDR3, the DNA is TGCGCCAGCAGCTCGGGACTAGCGGGAGGGCCCCGGGAGACCCAGTACTTC. Translated, it gives CASSSGLAGGPRETQYF.

The chain couples TRBV6-5 to TRBJ1-5; D is undetermined. Germline CDR1 is MNHEY and CDR2 is SVGAGI. V was clipped by 6 bases and J by 4 bases, with 10 bases between them. The CDR3 loop spans 13 amino acids. CDR3: CASSSDGNQPQHF. CDR3 DNA: TGTGCCAGCAGCTCGGACGGTAATCAGCCCCAGCATTTT.

This rearrangement joins TRBV28 to TRBJ2-4; D is tentatively TRBD1 or TRBD2 (5 bases each). The CDR3 has 15 residues. Trimming left V 5 bases short and J 5 bases short, with 16 bases between. CDR1 is MDHEN, CDR2 SYDVKM, per germline. The CDR3 DNA sequence: TGTGCCAGCAGTGCCGCTGGGGGTCTCGAAAACATTCAGTACTTC. Translated, it gives CASSAAGGLENIQYF.

This rearrangement joins TRBV4-1 to TRBJ1-5; tentative D call: TRBD1 (6 bases). Trimming cost V 5 bases and J 5 bases, with 16 bases left between them. Germline V gene lookup returns CDR1 MGHRA and CDR2 YSYEKL. This CDR3 has 15 amino acids. CDR3 sequence (DNA): TGCGCCAGCAGCTTGACCGAGGGGGGGGATCAGCCCCAGCATTTT. It is translated as CASSLTEGGDQPQHF.

V gene TRBV9 combines with J gene TRBJ2-7; TRBD2 aligns across 14 bases. CDR1 is SGDLS and CDR2 is YYNGEE in the germline V gene. V was clipped by 0 bases and J by 3 bases; unmatched bases: 5. This CDR3 is 17 amino acids long. CDR3 coding DNA: TGTGCCAGCAGCGTAGGGGGACTAGCGGGGGCCGGCTACGAGCAGTACTTC. This encodes CASSVGGLAGAGYEQYF.

The rearrangement links TRBV7-6 to TRBJ2-2, with 14 bases fitting TRBD2. This CDR3 is built from 18 residues. Per germline, CDR1 SGHVS and CDR2 FNYEAQ. J gave up 3 bases and V 5 bases, and 8 bases lay outside the gene matches. DNA of the CDR3: TGTGCCAGCAGCCTCCGAGGACTAGCGGGAGGTTACACCGGGGAGCTGTTTTTT. This sequence encodes CASSLRGLAGGYTGELFF.